Listed below are T cell receptor beta chains from one sample, sequenced in a study of cytomegalovirus exposure and HLA in healthy donors. Measured with immunoSEQ multiplex PCR; TCRdb has only the in-frame clones, and not every one. The table records some 71,000 clones, 60% to 80% of them present only once. The sequenced sample consisted of PBMCs. These receptor sequences come from a woman aged 25 to 45 in good health and CMV-seropositive. Both conserved end residues are part of each CDR3. D genes are given only for firm matches. A clone size is listed for some rows: how often the clone was seen (once, few, many), or a class if it is expanded.

- | - | TRBJ1-2 | TRBV7-6 | CASSPPTANYGYTF | TGTGCCAGCAGCCCGCCGACAGCTAACTATGGCTACACCTTC
- | - | TRBJ2-5 | TRBV14 | CASSQGKGSGFQETQYF | TGTGCCAGCAGCCAAGGAAAGGGTAGCGGTTTCCAAGAGACCCAGTACTTC
- | - | TRBJ1-5 | TRBV27 | CASSFGRGGQPQHF | TGTGCCAGCAGTTTTGGTAGGGGTGGTCAGCCCCAGCATTTT
few | TRBD1 | TRBJ1-2 | TRBV4-2 | CASRLRTDRGRDGYTF | TGTGCCAGCCGGCTTCGGACCGACAGGGGGCGAGATGGCTACACCTTC
- | - | TRBJ2-7 | TRBV12-2 | CASRLRAGGLDEQYF | TGTGCAAGTCGCTTAAGGGCAGGGGGCCTCGACGAGCAGTACTTC
- | - | TRBJ1-1 | TRBV5-8 | CASSFMTEARNTEAFF | TGTGCCAGCAGCTTTATGACAGAAGCGAGGAACACTGAAGCTTTCTTT
- | - | TRBJ1-2 | TRBV15 | CATSRDREYGYTF | TGTGCCACCAGCAGAGACAGGGAATATGGCTACACCTTC
- | - | TRBJ2-1 | TRBV7-8 | CASSLAGQYNEQFF | TGTGCCAGCAGCTTAGCGGGACAATACAATGAGCAGTTCTTC
- | - | TRBJ2-7 | TRBV28 | CASSGLYEQYF | TGTGCCAGCAGTGGACTCTACGAGCAGTACTTC
- | - | TRBJ1-2 | TRBV10-1 | CASSENSLYGYTF | TGCGCCAGCAGTGAAAATAGTCTTTATGGCTACACCTTC
- | TRBD2 | TRBJ2-1 | TRBV27 | CASTPSGNYNEQFF | TGTGCCAGCACCCCTAGCGGGAACTACAATGAGCAGTTCTTC
- | - | TRBJ1-1 | TRBV28 | CASNPPSLNTEAFF | TGTGCCAGCAATCCCCCCTCTTTGAACACTGAAGCTTTCTTT
few | - | TRBJ2-1 | TRBV4-1 | CASSQATLHNNEQFF | TGCGCCAGCAGCCAAGCGACACTTCACAACAATGAGCAGTTCTTC
few | - | TRBJ2-7 | TRBV28 | CASSKQAAYEQYF | TGTGCCAGCAGCAAACAGGCCGCCTACGAGCAGTACTTC
- | TRBD1 | TRBJ2-1 | TRBV9 | CASSVGGQGNTEQFF | TGTGCCAGCAGCGTAGGGGGACAGGGGAACACTGAGCAGTTCTTC
- | TRBD2 | TRBJ2-3 | TRBV9 | CASSAAGTSGMSTDTQYF | TGTGCCAGCAGCGCGGCCGGGACTAGCGGGATGAGCACAGATACGCAGTATTTT
once | - | TRBJ2-1 | TRBV7-3 | CASSTGAYNEQFF | TGTGCCAGCAGCACGGGAGCCTACAATGAGCAGTTCTTC
- | TRBD2 | TRBJ2-3 | TRBV7-7 | CASSLVAGGPLDTQYF | TGTGCCAGCAGCTTAGTAGCGGGAGGTCCGCTAGATACGCAGTATTTT
- | TRBD2 | TRBJ2-1 | TRBV2 | CASSERSSGRGNEQFF | TGTGCCAGCAGTGAGAGGTCTAGCGGGAGGGGAAATGAGCAGTTCTTC